A single sample gave rise to the 24 T cell receptor beta chains below, sequenced in a study of neurological immune-mediated disorders. The time point: technical triplicate 3. From the 5' RACE reads, TCRdb called clonotypes with MiXCR, one entry per CDR3 protein. The repertoire includes some 48,000 distinct CDR3 sequences, 20% to 25% of them detected once, and approximately 4.3% sits in the top ten. Sequenced input: PBMCs. These receptors were taken from a man between 60 and 70 years old with HTLV-1-associated myelopathy (HAM/TSP).

This clonotype has ten or more counts. The genes are TRBV5-1 and TRBJ1-6; D might be TRBD1 (5 bases). Germline V gene sequence: CDR1 SGHRS, CDR2 YFSETQ. V lost 1 base, J lost 7 bases, and 9 bases lay in between. The CDR3 loop spans 14 amino acids. The CDR3 region has the DNA TGCGCCAGCAGCTTGCAGGGATGGAATTCACCCCTCCACTTT. This encodes CASSLQGWNSPLHF.

V is TRBV20-1 and J is TRBJ1-1; D is uncertain. This CDR3 has 13 residues. CDR1 is DFQATT, CDR2 SNEGSKA, per germline (reference sequence). The CDR3 DNA reads TGCAGCGCGGTGGTTGGCATGAACACTGAAGCTTTCTTT. This sequence encodes CSAVVGMNTEAFF.

This sequence joins TRBV7-9 and TRBJ1-1; D is ambiguous. Trimming left V 7 bases short and J 3 bases short, with 12 bases between. Germline CDR1 is SEHNR and CDR2 is FQNEAQ (reference sequence). The CDR3 length is 13 residues. CDR3: CASTNQVDTEAFF. CDR3 coding DNA: TGTGCCAGCACAAATCAGGTGGACACTGAAGCTTTCTTT.

Concerning this clonotype itself: Sequence at one end of the junction differs from germline and may be a read error. V is TRBV6-5 and J is TRBJ2-1; perhaps TRBD1 as D (5 bases). Looked up from germline, CDR1 is MNHEY and CDR2 is SVGAGI. This CDR3 region has 15 residues. Here the CDR3 reads CACSYGADSYNEQFF. The DNA of the CDR3 is TGTGCCTGCAGCTATGGGGCAGACTCCTACAATGAGCAGTTCTTC.

This clonotype was detected many times. V usage is TRBV5-1 and J usage is TRBJ2-3, with 7 bases aligning to TRBD1. Germline loops: CDR1 SGHRS, CDR2 YFSETQ. The V and J ends lost 1 base and 1 base, in that order; junction bases with no gene match: 3. The CDR3 is 15 amino acids. The CDR3 DNA follows: TGCGCCAGCAGCTTGACAGGGGCGGGCACAGATACGCAGTATTTT. Residues: CASSLTGAGTDTQYF.

This clonotype was seen ten or more times. This chain connects TRBV3-1 to TRBJ1-1, with D possibly matching TRBD1 (6 bases). Per the germline V gene, CDR1 is LGHDT and CDR2 is YNNKEL (reference sequence). This CDR3 comprises 16 residues. The V end was cut by 5 bases, the J end by 3 bases, with 19 bases between. CDR3 region: CASSYFERGADTEAFF. The DNA for the CDR3 is TGTGCCAGCAGCTACTTTGAGCGGGGGGCGGACACTGAAGCTTTCTTT. Using reference TRBV3-1 and TRBJ1-1 for the parts outside the CDR3, the full variable domain is DTAVSQTPKYLVTQMGNDKSIKCEQNLGHDTMYWYKQDSKKFLKIMFSYNNKELIINETVPNRFSPKSPDKAHLNLHINSLELGDSAVYFCASSYFERGADTEAFFGQGTRLTVV.

This clonotype occurred many times. CDR3: CASRGAGSMDEQFF. The CDR3 nucleotides read TGTGCCAGCAGGGGAGCGGGGTCGATGGATGAGCAGTTCTTC. The V and J genes are TRBV14 and TRBJ2-1, with 7 bases that match TRBD2. This CDR3 is built from 14 residues. V lost 6 bases to trimming and J lost 8 bases; unmatched junction nucleotides: 10. Germline loops: CDR1 SGHDN, CDR2 FVKESK.

This clonotype was seen repeatedly, ten times or more. This rearrangement joins TRBV7-8 to TRBJ2-7; D is unresolved. Trimming cost V 0 bases and J 5 bases, with 11 bases left between them. The CDR3 runs 14 residues. The germline CDR1 and CDR2 sequences are SGHVS and FQNEAQ. In DNA, the CDR3 is TGTGCCAGCAGCTTAGCACATCCGAACCACGAGCAGTACTTC. It is translated as CASSLAHPNHEQYF.

This clonotype was found many times. The V call is TRBV5-1, the J call TRBJ2-3; 14 bases map to TRBD2. The CDR3 loop spans 17 amino acids. The V segment lost 5 bases and the J segment 2 bases; nucleotides outside the gene matches: 7. Per germline, CDR1 SGHRS and CDR2 YFSETQ. Written as DNA, the CDR3 is TGCGCCAGCAGTTCCGGGACTAGCGGGGGTGTCACAGATACGCAGTATTTT. Encoded protein: CASSSGTSGGVTDTQYF.

The V gene is TRBV7-8, the J gene TRBJ2-6; D not certain. V was cut by 10 bases and J by 0 bases, with 7 bases left in between. The CDR3 spans 13 residues. The germline V gene encodes CDR1 SGHVS and CDR2 FQNEAQ. CDR3 amino acids: CAIRSSGANVLTF. The CDR3 DNA follows: TGTGCCATTAGAAGCTCTGGGGCCAACGTCCTGACTTTC.

V is TRBV9 and J is TRBJ2-3; 8 nucleotides match TRBD1. Germline loops: CDR1 SGDLS, CDR2 YYNGEE. CDR3 length: 15 residues. The J segment lost 2 bases and the V segment lost 3 bases, leaving 5 bases of the junction unmatched. Written as DNA, the CDR3 is TGTGCCAGCAGCGGCGAGGGACAGGTCACAGATACGCAGTATTTT. Translation gives CASSGEGQVTDTQYF.

This clonotype was seen many times. V and J are TRBV5-1 and TRBJ2-1, with 13 bases aligning to TRBD2. CDR3 length: 15 amino acids. After removal of 4 bases from V and 9 bases from J, the junction contained 7 bases not matched to a gene. Germline V gene sequence: CDR1 SGHRS, CDR2 YFSETQ. The CDR3 sequence: CASSDGRTSGGEQFF. CDR3 nucleotide sequence: TGCGCCAGCAGCGACGGACGGACTAGCGGGGGTGAGCAGTTCTTC.

This rearrangement joins TRBV5-1 to TRBJ2-5; no clear D. V lost 2 bases, J lost 2 bases, and 7 bases lay in between. Germline V CDR1 and CDR2: SGHRS, YFSETQ. The CDR3 has 13 amino acids. The CDR3 sequence is CASSFALQETQYF. DNA of the CDR3: TGCGCCAGCAGCTTCGCCCTTCAAGAGACCCAGTACTTC.

This clonotype was counted at least ten times. The rearrangement joins TRBV20-1 to TRBJ1-1; D remains ambiguous. The germline V gene encodes CDR1 DFQATT and CDR2 SNEGSKA (reference sequence). Trimming cost V 3 bases and J 3 bases, with 5 bases left between them. This CDR3 contains 11 residues. CDR3 nucleotide sequence: TGCAGTGCTAGGAGTGACACTGAAGCTTTCTTT. This gives the protein CSARSDTEAFF.

This clonotype is judged large. The rearrangement joins TRBV28 to TRBJ2-1; D not certain. This CDR3 has 17 residues. V lost 3 bases, J lost 2 bases, and 17 bases lay in between. CDR1 and CDR2 (germline): MDHEN, SYDVKM. The CDR3 reads CASSLSGNGDPYNEQFF. CDR3 in DNA: TGTGCCAGCAGTTTGAGTGGAAACGGTGACCCCTACAATGAGCAGTTCTTC.

The table lists this clonotype with many counts. V gene TRBV7-9 combines with J gene TRBJ2-6; the match to TRBD2 covers 7 bases. The germline V gene encodes CDR1 SEHNR and CDR2 FQNEAQ (reference sequence). V lost 4 bases, J lost 2 bases, and 8 bases stayed unmatched. The CDR3 covers 17 residues. CDR3 sequence (DNA): TGTGCCAGCAGCTCCCGGATCGGGGGGACTGGGGCCAACGTCCTGACTTTC. Translated, it gives CASSSRIGGTGANVLTF.

This clonotype has a count of ten or more. V is TRBV18 and J is TRBJ2-6, with D unclear. V gave up 5 bases and J gave up 4 bases, with 15 bases separating them. Germline V lookup: CDR1 KGHSH, CDR2 LQKENI. The CDR3 totals 16 residues. The CDR3 protein is CASSAAGVRGANVLTF. CDR3 sequence (DNA): TGTGCCAGCTCAGCGGCAGGCGTCCGCGGGGCCAACGTCCTGACTTTC.

This rearrangement joins TRBV15 to TRBJ2-3, with no clear D. This CDR3 has 14 amino acids. Germline V gene lookup returns CDR1 LNHNV and CDR2 YYDKDF (reference sequence). Between the trimmed V and J ends, which lost 8 bases and 6 bases, there was a span of 18 bases. CDR3 region: CATAPLGSLDTQYF. DNA of the CDR3: TGTGCCACCGCTCCGTTGGGTTCTTTGGATACGCAGTATTTT.

This clonotype was seen repeatedly, ten times or more. The chain links TRBV6-1 to TRBJ2-3; TRBD2 might be the D (6 bases). With 8 bases removed from V and 3 bases from J, the gap between germline ends came to 15 bases. The CDR3 contains 14 residues. Germline-derived CDR1 and CDR2 are MNHNS and SASEGT. The CDR3 sequence is CASLYREWTDTQYF. In DNA, the CDR3 is TGTGCCAGCTTATATCGGGAGTGGACAGATACGCAGTATTTT.

This clonotype was detected ten times or more. The chain couples TRBV2 to TRBJ2-7, with 8 nucleotides matching TRBD1. The CDR3 sequence is 15 residues long. V trimming: 5 bases; J trimming: 11 bases; junction bases outside the gene matches: 17. Looked up from germline, CDR1 is SNHLY and CDR2 is FYNNEI. CDR3 in amino acids: CASSPEAVTGAFKYF. The CDR3 DNA reads as TGTGCCAGCAGTCCCGAAGCAGTGACAGGGGCCTTTAAGTACTTC.

This clonotype was seen many times. The J gene is TRBJ2-1, the V gene TRBV7-9, with 9 bases lining up with TRBD2. J lost 7 bases, V lost 1 base, and 5 bases had no gene match. Germline V gene sequence: CDR1 SEHNR, CDR2 FQNEAQ (reference sequence). CDR3 size: 15 residues. CDR3 coding DNA: TGTGCCAGCAGCTTAGTTAGCGGGAGTTTAAATGAGCAGTTCTTC. As protein: CASSLVSGSLNEQFF.

This clonotype was recorded at least ten times. The chain combines TRBV5-1 with TRBJ2-1; TRBD2 might be the D (6 bases). Germline CDR1 SGHRS, CDR2 YFSETQ. V was shortened by 0 bases and J by 0 bases, with 10 bases between the two germline ends. This CDR3 is 16 amino acids long. This chain's CDR3 is CASSLVAGNSYNEQFF. CDR3 sequence (DNA): TGCGCCAGCAGCTTGGTTGCGGGAAACTCCTACAATGAGCAGTTCTTC.

At least ten counts were recorded for this clonotype. The chain has TRBV29-1 and TRBJ1-4, with TRBD1 identical over 7 bases. This CDR3 has 15 residues. J was trimmed by 0 bases and V by 5 bases; bases with no gene match: 6. Germline assignment: CDR1 SQVTM and CDR2 ANQGSEA. CDR3 DNA: TGCAGCGTTTTCGCAGGGGGAGCAACTAATGAAAAACTGTTTTTT. This sequence encodes CSVFAGGATNEKLFF. Drawing the rest from reference TRBV29-1 and TRBJ1-4, the complete variable domain is SAVISQKPSRDICQRGTSLTIQCQVDSQVTMMFWYRQQPGQSLTLIATANQGSEATYESGFVIDKFPISRPNLTFSTLTVSNMSPEDSSIYLCSVFAGGATNEKLFFGSGTQLSVL.

The sample holds many counts of this clonotype. The V call is TRBV5-1, the J call TRBJ1-1; no clear D gene. Trimming left V 1 base short and J 0 bases short, with 28 bases between. The CDR3 spans 21 residues. Germline-derived CDR1 and CDR2 are SGHRS and YFSETQ. The CDR3 nucleotides are TGCGCCAGCAGCTTGCAGTTCGGGGTACCCAGAAGTGGCTACATGAACACTGAAGCTTTCTTT. This gives the protein CASSLQFGVPRSGYMNTEAFF.